This entry lists 29 T cell receptor beta chains sequenced from one sample in a study of CD8 T cells in ankylosing spondylitis. These TCRs are of unknown antigen specificity. Whole-study findings and limits: A TCR beta motif made of fewer than 10 highly homologous variants seemed typical of ankylosing spondylitis blood.

Each CDR3 protein gets one entry after TCRdb re-called the 5' RACE reads with MiXCR. This sample has a few hundred thousand distinct CDR3 sequences, with 15% to 20% found just once. The sample consisted of blood, either unsorted or a sorted T cell fraction (not recorded which). These receptors all stem from a male donor with ankylosing spondylitis.

The table lists this clonotype with many counts. The chain joins TRBV29-1 to TRBJ1-1; the D is unclear. Trimming cost V 7 bases and J 5 bases, with 23 bases left between them. The CDR3 is made up of 15 amino acids. Germline CDR1 reads SQVTM; CDR2 reads ANQGSEA. CDR3 amino acids: CSGDPLMNGRTEAFF. In DNA form, the CDR3 reads TGCAGCGGTGACCCCCTTATGAATGGCCGTACTGAAGCTTTCTTT.

The CDR3 nucleotides are TGCAGTGCCCTCCCGACAGGGGCCTTCGGCGGGGAGCTGTTTTTT. Translation: CSALPTGAFGGELFF. This chain connects TRBV20-1 to TRBJ2-2, with 8 nucleotides matching TRBD1. Trimming took 6 bases from V and 7 from J; bases not matched to a gene: 13. CDR3 length: 15 residues. Germline values: CDR1 DFQATT, CDR2 SNEGSKA (reference sequence).

This clonotype has at least ten counts. This chain uses TRBV12-3 or TRBV12-4 with TRBJ1-2, with TRBD1 matching 7 bases. The CDR3 spans 13 residues. Losses at the gene ends were 5 bases for V and 4 bases for J; bases not matched to a gene: 4. DNA for the CDR3: TGTGCCAGCAGTCTGGGACAGATCTATGGCTACACCTTC. Protein sequence: CASSLGQIYGYTF.

This clonotype appeared a few times. The chain couples TRBV29-1 to TRBJ2-7; the match to TRBD1 covers 10 bases. J gave up 5 bases and V 7 bases, and 11 bases lay outside the gene matches. This CDR3 spans 14 amino acids. Germline-derived CDR1 and CDR2 are SQVTM and ANQGSEA. CDR3 residues: CSALGGQGYHEQYF. CDR3 bases: TGCAGCGCCCTCGGGGGACAGGGGTATCACGAGCAGTACTTC.

This chain links TRBV27 with TRBJ2-1, with TRBD2 identical over 7 bases. Germline V gene lookup returns CDR1 MNHEY and CDR2 SMNVEV (reference sequence). CDR3 size: 16 residues. V was pared by 7 bases and J by 4 bases, with 13 bases of the junction left unmatched. CDR3 DNA sequence: TGTGCCAGCATTCGCCTGGGGGGGAGGCCGTACAATGAGCAGTTCTTC. It codes for CASIRLGGRPYNEQFF.

The V gene is TRBV7-9, the J gene TRBJ2-7; D is undetermined. There are 12 residues in the CDR3. Germline V gives CDR1 SEHNR, CDR2 FQNEAQ (reference sequence). V was trimmed by 4 bases and J by 1 base, leaving 5 bases between them. The CDR3 here is CASSSASYEQYF. CDR3 nucleotide sequence: TGTGCCAGCAGCTCAGCGTCCTACGAGCAGTACTTC.

The chain is built from TRBV3-1 and TRBJ2-7; 7 nucleotides match TRBD1. The CDR3 is 14 residues long. The V segment lost 2 bases and the J segment 3 bases; nucleotides outside the gene matches: 4. Germline V lookup: CDR1 LGHDT, CDR2 YNNKEL (reference sequence). DNA of the CDR3: TGTGCCAGCAGCCAACGACAGGGCCACTACGAGCAGTACTTC. This gives the protein CASSQRQGHYEQYF.

This clonotype was picked up many times. In nucleotides, the CDR3 is TGTGCCAGCAGTCAGACACAGGGGCTGGGTGGCTACACCTTC. The encoded protein is CASSQTQGLGGYTF. J is TRBJ1-2 and V is TRBV12-3 or TRBV12-4, with 7 bases fitting TRBD1. The CDR3 has 14 amino acids. V was pared by 5 bases and J by 7 bases, with 10 bases of the junction left unmatched.

This clonotype has more than one count but fewer than ten. The chain recombines TRBV10-3 with TRBJ2-1, with D perhaps matching TRBD2 (6 bases). The germline V and J ends were trimmed by 6 bases and 8 bases, with 8 bases remaining between them. Germline V gene sequence: CDR1 ENHRY, CDR2 SYGVKD. The CDR3 spans 11 residues. In nucleotides, the CDR3 is TGTGCCATCAGGGAGGGCTATGAGCAGTTCTTC. Translated, it gives CAIREGYEQFF.

The rearrangement links TRBV19 to TRBJ2-2; D call uncertain. Germline loops: CDR1 LNHDA, CDR2 SQIVND (reference sequence). The V and J ends lost 6 bases and 1 base respectively, with 9 bases between them. The CDR3 is 14 residues long. Here the CDR3 DNA reads TGTGCCAGTAGCCCCCACGGGAACACCGGGGAGCTGTTTTTT. Amino acids: CASSPHGNTGELFF.

The rearrangement links TRBV30 to TRBJ2-2, with D tentatively TRBD2 (5 bases). Germline V lookup: CDR1 GTSNPN, CDR2 SVGIG (reference sequence). The CDR3 is made up of 14 amino acids. V shed 5 bases and J shed 4 bases, with 14 bases lying between them. The CDR3 DNA reads as TGTGCCTGGGTTGGCGGGCCCAGCACCGGGGAGCTGTTTTTT. Amino acids: CAWVGGPSTGELFF.

This clonotype has at least ten counts. The chain joins TRBV11-2 to TRBJ2-3, with D perhaps matching TRBD1 or TRBD2 (5 bases each). This CDR3 spans 14 amino acids. Trimming removed 2 bases from V and 0 bases from J, with 6 bases in between. Germline loops: CDR1 SGHAT, CDR2 FQNNGV. The CDR3 bases are TGTGCCAGCAGCTTATGGGACAGCACAGATACGCAGTATTTT. This codes for CASSLWDSTDTQYF.

This clonotype appeared a few times. The chain links TRBV7-3 to TRBJ2-3; D is possibly TRBD2 (5 bases). The CDR3 has 15 residues. V lost 4 bases to trimming and J lost 2 bases, with 13 bases between them. CDR1 and CDR2 (germline): SGHTA, FQGTGA. The CDR3 DNA reads TGTGCCAGCAGCTCAGGACTGGCTTACACAGATACGCAGTATTTT. It encodes CASSSGLAYTDTQYF.

The rearrangement joins TRBV7-2 to TRBJ2-1, with 8 bases aligning to TRBD2. There are 13 residues in the CDR3. After removal of 5 bases from V and 9 bases from J, the junction contained 6 bases not matched to a gene. Germline loops: CDR1 SGHTA, CDR2 FQGNSA. CDR3 region: CASSPGLVGEQFF. In DNA form, the CDR3 reads TGTGCCAGCAGCCCGGGACTAGTCGGTGAGCAGTTCTTC.

The V and J genes are TRBV24-1 and TRBJ2-3; D is unresolved. Trimming removed 4 bases at V and 6 bases at J, with 10 bases between. The germline CDR1 and CDR2 sequences are KGHDR and SFDVKD. The CDR3 covers 13 residues. The CDR3 reads CATSEGVADTQYF. The DNA for the CDR3 is TGTGCCACCAGTGAAGGCGTGGCCGATACGCAGTATTTT.

Ten or more counts support this clonotype. V and J are TRBV7-8 and TRBJ2-1; the D call may be TRBD1 or TRBD2 (5 bases each). The CDR3 sequence is 16 residues long. Trimming took 1 base from V and 4 from J, leaving 14 bases between them. From germline, CDR1 is SGHVS and CDR2 FQNEAQ. This chain's CDR3 is CASSLDEGMGYNEQFF. Here the CDR3 DNA reads TGTGCCAGCAGCTTAGATGAGGGGATGGGATACAATGAGCAGTTCTTC.

In this sample, this clonotype turned up a few times. The V call is TRBV25-1, the J call TRBJ2-4; no definite D call. CDR3 length: 12 residues. The V gene lost 7 bases and the J gene lost 5 bases, with 9 bases spanning the gap. The germline V gene encodes CDR1 MGHDK and CDR2 SYGVNS. Here the CDR3 DNA reads TGTGCCAGCATAGGGTTTGAAAACATTCAGTACTTC. It codes for CASIGFENIQYF.

This clonotype was seen more than once but under ten times. The chain recombines TRBV9 with TRBJ2-2; 7 positions match TRBD2. V was pared by 4 bases and J by 2 bases, with 8 bases of the junction left unmatched. Germline V gives CDR1 SGDLS, CDR2 YYNGEE. The length of the CDR3 is 16 residues. The CDR3 nucleotides read TGTGCCAGCAGCAAACGGCTAGCGGATAACACCGGGGAGCTGTTTTTT. It yields the protein CASSKRLADNTGELFF.

This chain joins TRBV27 and TRBJ2-7, with D unresolved. The germline V gene encodes CDR1 MNHEY and CDR2 SMNVEV (reference sequence). The CDR3 covers 14 residues. V was pared by 1 base and J by 6 bases, with 13 bases between. CDR3 residues: CASSLYSTPGEQYF. The CDR3 DNA is TGTGCCAGCAGTTTATATAGTACCCCCGGCGAGCAGTACTTC.

This clonotype was counted ten times or more. This rearrangement joins TRBV7-9 to TRBJ1-1, with D possibly being TRBD1 (6 bases). The CDR3 sequence is 14 residues long. Deletions cut 5 bases from V and 1 base from J, with 11 bases between. The germline V gene has CDR1 SEHNR and CDR2 FQNEAQ (reference sequence). Here the CDR3 DNA reads TGTGCCAGCAGCCCCTCGGGGGCGAACACTGAAGCTTTCTTT. This sequence encodes CASSPSGANTEAFF. The whole variable domain, remainder taken from reference TRBV7-9 and TRBJ1-1, is DTGVSQNPRHKITKRGQNVTFRCDPISEHNRLYWYRQTLGQGPEFLTYFQNEAQLEKSRLLSDRFSAERPKGSFSTLEIQRTEQGDSAMYLCASSPSGANTEAFFGQGTRLTVV.

This clonotype turned up a few times. The V and J genes are TRBV9 and TRBJ2-5, with 9 bases matching TRBD2. The V gene's germline CDR1 is SGDLS and CDR2 YYNGEE. The CDR3 consists of 18 residues. The V gene end was trimmed by 0 bases and the J gene end by 5 bases; junction bases not matched to a gene: 14. The CDR3 spells CASSVGAGGLVSQETQYF. In DNA form, the CDR3 reads TGTGCCAGCAGCGTAGGAGCGGGAGGCTTAGTTTCGCAGGAGACCCAGTACTTC. The variable domain in full, with the rest retrieved from reference TRBV9 and TRBJ2-5, is DSGVTQTPKHLITATGQRVTLRCSPRSGDLSVYWYQQSLDQGLQFLIQYYNGEERAKGNILERFSAQQFPDLHSELNLSSLELGDSALYFCASSVGAGGLVSQETQYFGPGTRLLVL.

The J gene is TRBJ2-7, the V gene TRBV28; 8 bases are shared with TRBD2. This CDR3 is built from 16 residues. Unmatched junction bases numbered 11, after V lost 6 bases and J lost 1 base. Germline CDR1 MDHEN, CDR2 SYDVKM. This CDR3 is CASSPIAGLGSYEQYF. CDR3 nucleotides: TGTGCCAGCAGCCCTATAGCGGGATTGGGTTCCTACGAGCAGTACTTC.

This clonotype was seen only a few times. V usage is TRBV2 and J usage is TRBJ2-2, with D perhaps matching TRBD1 (6 bases). The length of the CDR3 is 17 residues. CDR1 is SNHLY, CDR2 FYNNEI, per germline. V was cut by 2 bases and J by 8 bases, with 21 bases left in between. DNA of the CDR3: TGTGCCAGCAGTGAAATTGGGGGCGCTTTAATTTCTGGGGAGCTGTTTTTT. As protein: CASSEIGGALISGELFF.

This clonotype occurred a few times. The chain links TRBV27 to TRBJ2-5; D remains ambiguous. This CDR3 is 13 amino acids long. Germline V gene sequence: CDR1 MNHEY, CDR2 SMNVEV (reference sequence). V dropped 6 bases and J dropped 3 bases, with 11 bases sitting between them. This CDR3 reads CASSLIREETQYF. CDR3 bases: TGTGCCAGCAGCCTTATAAGAGAAGAGACCCAGTACTTC.

This clonotype showed up just a few times. The gene calls are TRBV20-1 and TRBJ2-5; TRBD2 might be the D (5 bases). The CDR3 covers 13 residues. CDR1 is DFQATT and CDR2 is SNEGSKA in the germline V gene (reference sequence). V was shortened by 1 base and J by 7 bases, with 13 bases between the two germline ends. The CDR3 nucleotides are TGCAGTGCTAGAGGAGAGGGCGCGGCGACCCAGTACTTC. It yields the protein CSARGEGAATQYF.

This clonotype occurred a few times. The chain links TRBV7-6 to TRBJ1-3; possible D gene TRBD1, 5 bases. Trimming cost V 2 bases and J 0 bases, with 17 bases left between them. This CDR3 has 18 amino acids. Per germline, CDR1 SGHVS and CDR2 FNYEAQ. In DNA form, the CDR3 reads TGTGCCAGCAGCTTATCCTGGGGCCAACCCGACTCTGGAAACACCATATATTTT. Amino acid sequence: CASSLSWGQPDSGNTIYF.

The gene calls are TRBV7-2 and TRBJ2-7; D gene ambiguous. The CDR3 runs 11 residues. In germline, CDR1 is SGHTA, CDR2 FQGNSA. V was trimmed by 5 bases and J by 3 bases, leaving 5 bases between them. This CDR3 reads CASSRHYEQYF. For the CDR3, the DNA is TGTGCCAGCAGCCGCCACTACGAGCAGTACTTC.

The chain links TRBV29-1 to TRBJ2-3; 9 positions match TRBD1. V shed 8 bases and J 4 bases; nucleotides not matched to a gene: 7. Per germline, CDR1 SQVTM and CDR2 ANQGSEA. The CDR3 covers 13 residues. CDR3 coding DNA: TGCAGCACTCCGGGACAGGGTCCAGATACGCAGTATTTT. Residues: CSTPGQGPDTQYF.

Only a few counts were recorded for this clonotype. This sequence joins TRBV4-2 and TRBJ2-3; 13 bases agree with TRBD2. Looked up from germline, CDR1 is LGHNA and CDR2 is YNFKEQ. This CDR3 has 18 residues. V was pared by 1 base and J by 3 bases, with 7 bases of the junction left unmatched. The CDR3 loop reads CASSQAWTSGGITDTQYF. The CDR3 nucleotides are TGTGCCAGCAGCCAAGCTTGGACTAGCGGGGGTATAACAGATACGCAGTATTTT.